These 3 T cell receptor beta chains were all obtained from the same sample, sequenced in a study of T cell responses to AZD1222 COVID-19 vaccine. Clones were sequenced by immunoSEQ multiplex PCR, and TCRdb holds only the in-frame ones, with some missing. This sample has 100,000 to 150,000 clones, with 80% to 90% found just once. The source was peripheral blood, collected on day 0 of MenACWY control vaccination. Source of these receptors: an adult in good health.

The V call is TRBV5-5, the J call TRBJ2-1; D possibly matches TRBD1 or TRBD2 (6 bases each). This CDR3 is built from 15 residues. Germline V CDR1 and CDR2: SGHKS, YYEKEE (reference sequence). Trimming stripped 1 base from V and 5 bases from J, with 13 bases between. The CDR3 here is CASSLMSGEDNEQFF. The CDR3 coding sequence is TGTGCCAGCAGCTTGATGTCAGGGGAGGACAATGAGCAGTTCTTC.

The chain joins TRBV5-1 to TRBJ2-3; D ambiguous. The CDR3 is 14 amino acids. CDR1 and CDR2 from the germline V gene are SGHRS and YFSETQ. The V gene lost 0 bases and the J gene lost 6 bases, with 11 bases spanning the gap. CDR3 loop: CASSLAQPKDTQYF. CDR3 DNA: TGCGCCAGCAGCTTGGCCCAACCCAAGGATACGCAGTATTTT.

This clone was detected once. The chain links TRBV16 to TRBJ2-2; 8 bases fit TRBD1. CDR1 and CDR2 from the germline V gene are KGHSY and FQNENV. The J segment lost 5 bases and the V segment lost 0 bases, leaving 8 bases of the junction unmatched. The CDR3 is 17 residues long. CDR3 nucleotide sequence: TGTGCCAGCAGCCAATCGATCGGACAGGGTTTAACCGGGGAGCTGTTTTTT. Protein product: CASSQSIGQGLTGELFF.